The present entry profiles one T cell receptor beta chain with its context. Its antigen is undetermined. This CDR3 contains 13 residues. Germline V gene data show CDR1 as MNHEY and CDR2 as SMNVEV (reference sequence). Trimming left V 8 bases short and J 2 bases short, with 10 bases between. The sample comes from a study of vaccination effects on CD4 cells after COVID-19. Study-wide points: From healthy vaccinees, only 1 of 255 vaccine-induced clones also reacted to common cold coronaviruses. Marked clonal contraction of infection- and vaccine-induced clones was seen late after vaccination.

The repertoire was sequenced with immunoSEQ multiplex PCR; TCRdb's copy has only in-frame clones and lacks some. The sample lists approximately 40,000 clones; 70% were seen once. Pools of viral peptides were used by the ViraFEST assay to expand antigen-specific CD4+ T cells ahead of sequencing. Culturing for around ten days preceded CD4+ T cell isolation. Neither prior SARS-CoV-2 infection nor positive nucleocapsid antibodies were present in the vaccine recipients. Fresh IL-2-containing medium replaced half the medium on days 3 and 7. The rearrangement joins TRBV27 to TRBJ1-5; D gene uncertain. This TCR came from a human donor who received a COVID-19 vaccine. The sample here was CD4+ T cells from PBMCs cultured with SARS-CoV-2 spike peptides, taken before COVID-19 vaccination. The CDR3 coding sequence is TGTGCCAGCTCCGGCGTAGGCAATCAGCCCCAGCATTTT. Protein sequence: CASSGVGNQPQHF.